This TCR beta chain was captured in a study of T cell responses to AZD1222 COVID-19 vaccine. Profiling relied on immunoSEQ multiplex PCR, and the TCRdb table lists in-frame clones only, not all of them. Altogether tens of thousands of clones are present, around 81% being singletons, with the ten largest covering approximately 47%. Study observations and caveats: Repertoire sampling was restricted to post-peak T cell response timepoints.

A remark on this clone: Its antigen remains unknown.

This CDR3 comprises 14 residues. The germline CDR1 and CDR2 sequences are MNHEY and SVGAGI. With 8 bases removed from V and 2 bases from J, the gap between germline ends came to 13 bases. The TCR comes from an adult who received the AZD1222 COVID-19 vaccine. The sample was peripheral blood, taken 28 days after the second AZD1222 dose. The chain has TRBV6-5 and TRBJ1-5; tentatively, D is TRBD1 (6 bases). This CDR3 reads CASPWGAGNQPQHF. Here the CDR3 DNA reads TGTGCCAGCCCCTGGGGGGCGGGCAATCAGCCCCAGCATTTT.